These 22 T cell receptor beta chains originate from one sample sequenced in a study of cytomegalovirus exposure and HLA in healthy donors. PCR employed 60 Vbeta and 13 Jbeta primers. TCRdb's copy holds only in-frame clones and misses some; the assay was immunoSEQ multiplex PCR. This table has some 97,000 clones, about three quarters appearing once. Sequenced: PBMCs. The source of these receptors is a male donor in good health and CMV-seropositive.

This clone was observed a handful of times. This CDR3 reads CAWSRNRANTEAFF. The CDR3 coding sequence is TGTGCCTGGAGCAGGAACAGGGCAAACACTGAAGCTTTCTTT. V is TRBV30 and J is TRBJ1-1, with D possibly being TRBD1 (6 bases). The CDR3 contains 14 residues. CDR1 and CDR2 (germline): GTSNPN, SVGIG (reference sequence). Between the trimmed V and J ends, which lost 3 bases and 2 bases, there was a span of 13 bases.

The chain links TRBV7-2 to TRBJ2-7, with D hard to call. Trimming pared 5 bases from V and 2 bases from J, leaving 4 bases between. The CDR3 totals 11 residues. Per the germline V gene, CDR1 is SGHTA and CDR2 is FQGNSA. Here the CDR3 reads CASSEAYEQYF. The CDR3 region has the DNA TGTGCCAGCAGCGAGGCCTACGAGCAGTACTTC.

The chain links TRBV19 to TRBJ2-7, with D maybe TRBD1 (6 bases). Trimming shortened V by 8 bases and J by 6 bases, and 14 bases separated the two germline ends. The CDR3 is 12 residues long. Germline assignment: CDR1 LNHDA and CDR2 SQIVND (reference sequence). For the CDR3, the DNA is TGTGCCAGTCGGACAGAGGTGGGCGAGCAGTACTTC. It is translated as CASRTEVGEQYF. The entire variable domain, with the rest obtained from reference TRBV19 and TRBJ2-7, is as follows: DGGITQSPKYLFRKEGQNVTLSCEQNLNHDAMYWYRQDPGQGLRLIYYSQIVNDFQKGDIAEGYSVSREKKESFPLTVTSAQKNPTAFYLCASRTEVGEQYFGPGTRLTVT.

This rearrangement joins TRBV5-1 to TRBJ1-3, with D perhaps matching TRBD1 (6 bases). V was cut by 4 bases and J by 0 bases, with 11 bases left in between. CDR3 length: 15 residues. Germline V lookup: CDR1 SGHRS, CDR2 YFSETQ. The CDR3 region is CASSAGQLSGNTIYF. As DNA, the CDR3 is TGCGCCAGCAGCGCCGGACAGCTCTCTGGAAACACCATATATTTT.

The chain recombines TRBV7-6 with TRBJ1-1, with D possibly TRBD1 on 6 matching bases. Between the trimmed V and J ends, which lost 3 bases and 1 base, there was a span of 9 bases. Germline CDR1 SGHVS, CDR2 FNYEAQ. CDR3 length: 14 residues. The CDR3 DNA sequence: TGTGCCAGCAGCTTCGGGACACCGAACACTGAAGCTTTCTTT. Protein sequence: CASSFGTPNTEAFF.

The chain uses TRBV6-5 and TRBJ2-5, with TRBD1 as a possible D gene (6 bases). The germline V and J ends were trimmed by 5 bases and 4 bases, with 11 bases remaining between them. Germline V gene lookup returns CDR1 MNHEY and CDR2 SVGAGI. The CDR3 sequence is 13 residues long. The CDR3 loop is CASSSRDTETQYF. For the CDR3, the DNA is TGTGCCAGCAGTAGCCGGGACACAGAGACCCAGTACTTC.

The rearrangement links TRBV30 to TRBJ1-3; no clear D gene. Between the trimmed V and J ends, which lost 0 bases and 4 bases, there was a span of 13 bases. Germline loops: CDR1 GTSNPN, CDR2 SVGIG (reference sequence). This CDR3 has 15 amino acids. The CDR3 DNA reads as TGTGCCTGGAGTGTAGAGTATCAGGAAGGAAACACCATATATTTT. Amino acids: CAWSVEYQEGNTIYF.

The chain couples TRBV25-1 to TRBJ1-2; D is undetermined. This CDR3 spans 12 amino acids. Germline V gene lookup returns CDR1 MGHDK and CDR2 SYGVNS. With 7 bases removed from V and 5 bases from J, the gap between germline ends came to 11 bases. This CDR3 reads CASTGNAYGYTF. The CDR3, as DNA: TGTGCCAGCACGGGTAACGCTTATGGCTACACCTTC.

The chain uses TRBV7-7 and TRBJ2-3; 8 nucleotides line up with TRBD2. In germline, CDR1 is SSHAT, CDR2 FNYEAQ (reference sequence). The CDR3 has 15 amino acids. With 5 bases clipped from V and 3 bases from J, the junction kept 7 bases outside the gene matches. DNA for the CDR3: TGTGCCAGCAGCCCCATAGCGGGGTTTACAGATACGCAGTATTTT. This encodes CASSPIAGFTDTQYF.

This clone has just a few counts. This chain connects TRBV25-1 to TRBJ1-1, with D maybe TRBD1 (5 bases). CDR3 length: 11 residues. Germline CDR1 reads MGHDK; CDR2 reads SYGVNS. The ends were cut back, 7 bases at V and 6 bases at J, with 9 bases in the middle. CDR3 protein: CASKGPAEAFF. CDR3 DNA: TGTGCCAGCAAGGGGCCCGCTGAAGCTTTCTTT.

This clone has only one observation. The V call is TRBV7-2, the J call TRBJ1-2; the D gene is possibly TRBD1 (6 bases). V was pared by 5 bases and J by 4 bases, with 20 bases between. The CDR3 totals 16 residues. Per germline, CDR1 SGHTA and CDR2 FQGNSA. The CDR3 loop is CASSPGFTGNGYGYTF. CDR3 coding DNA: TGTGCCAGCAGCCCAGGATTTACAGGGAATGGCTATGGCTACACCTTC.

The V and J genes are TRBV4-1 and TRBJ1-1; possibly TRBD1 for D (6 bases). CDR1 is MGHRA, CDR2 YSYEKL, per germline. V was pared by 3 bases and J by 0 bases, with 11 bases between. CDR3 length equals 15 residues. CDR3 DNA sequence: TGCGCCAGCAGCCAGCTAAGGACAGTGAACACTGAAGCTTTCTTT. It translates to CASSQLRTVNTEAFF.

The chain recombines TRBV5-6 with TRBJ2-7; D gene uncertain. The CDR3 has 14 residues. V lost 1 base and J lost 2, with 10 bases in between. Germline V gene sequence: CDR1 SGHDT, CDR2 YYEEEE. This CDR3 reads CASSLLGSTYEQYF. The CDR3 nucleotides read TGTGCCAGCAGCTTGCTTGGCAGTACCTACGAGCAGTACTTC.

V usage is TRBV10-3 and J usage is TRBJ2-5, with 9 nucleotides matching TRBD1. The J call may be faulty, since TRBJ2-7 better matches the DNA end. CDR1 is ENHRY, CDR2 SYGVKD, per germline. The CDR3 covers 12 residues. CDR3 in amino acids: CAMGQGAPEQYF. The DNA of the CDR3 is TGTGCCATGGGACAGGGCGCCCCCGAGCAGTACTTC.

CDR3 amino acids: CASSEGTANQPQHF. The CDR3 coding sequence is TGTGCCAGCAGTGAAGGGACAGCCAATCAGCCCCAGCATTTT. The J gene is TRBJ1-5, the V gene TRBV2, with D maybe TRBD1 (6 bases). The CDR3 runs 14 residues. V was shortened by 1 base and J by 3 bases, with 7 bases between the two germline ends. Germline-derived CDR1 and CDR2 are SNHLY and FYNNEI.

As DNA, the CDR3 is TGTGCCAGCAGTAGTAGACAGGGGAACACTGAAGCTTTCTTT. Translating it yields CASSSRQGNTEAFF. The chain recombines TRBV5-4 with TRBJ1-1; 7 bases align to TRBD1. This CDR3 contains 14 residues. Germline V gene data show CDR1 as SGHNT and CDR2 as YYREEE (reference sequence). J was trimmed by 1 base and V by 5 bases; bases with no gene match: 5.

This clone appeared a few times. V and J are TRBV5-1 and TRBJ2-2, with D possibly matching TRBD1 (6 bases). This CDR3 has 15 amino acids. The germline V and J ends were trimmed by 0 bases and 5 bases, with 11 bases remaining between them. Germline CDR1 is SGHRS and CDR2 is YFSETQ. Here the CDR3 reads CASSLEGGRTGELFF. In DNA form, the CDR3 reads TGCGCCAGCAGCTTGGAAGGGGGAAGGACCGGGGAGCTGTTTTTT.

This rearrangement joins TRBV6-5 to TRBJ1-5; D is unclear. Germline CDR1 MNHEY, CDR2 SVGAGI. The CDR3 has 14 amino acids. Trimming shortened V by 5 bases and J by 6 bases, and 14 bases separated the two germline ends. The CDR3 DNA is TGTGCCAGCAGTGCGGAGGATGTGAGTCAGCCCCAGCATTTT. It encodes CASSAEDVSQPQHF.

V usage is TRBV15 and J usage is TRBJ2-5; possible D gene TRBD2, 5 bases. The J call may be in error: the DNA end matches TRBJ2-7 better. The CDR3 is made up of 15 amino acids. Germline CDR1 is LNHNV and CDR2 is YYDKDF (reference sequence). The CDR3 protein is CATSLAPGSSYEQYF. The CDR3 bases are TGTGCCACCAGCCTAGCACCGGGGTCCTCCTACGAGCAGTACTTC.

The CDR3, as DNA: TGCAGTGGGGGGCTACAAGAGACCCAGTACTTC. It encodes CSGGLQETQYF. V gene TRBV20-1 combines with J gene TRBJ2-5, with D maybe TRBD1 (6 bases). Looked up from germline, CDR1 is DFQATT and CDR2 is SNEGSKA (reference sequence). CDR3 length: 11 amino acids. Trimming removed 7 bases at V and 2 bases at J, with 8 bases between.

J is TRBJ1-1 and V is TRBV6-5, with a tentative D call TRBD1 (5 bases). Germline V gives CDR1 MNHEY, CDR2 SVGAGI. CDR3 size: 15 residues. Trimming took off 6 bases at V and 10 bases at J, with 24 bases between the two ends. The CDR3 DNA reads TGTGCCAGCAGCCCCCTCGGACATCCTCGGTGGGTAGCTTTCTTT. Protein product: CASSPLGHPRWVAFF.

The gene calls are TRBV19 and TRBJ1-6; 7 bases are shared with TRBD1. This CDR3 spans 15 amino acids. Germline CDR1 LNHDA, CDR2 SQIVND (reference sequence). Losses at the gene ends were 5 bases for V and 6 bases for J; bases not matched to a gene: 7. The CDR3 here is CASSLTGISNSPLHF. Here the CDR3 DNA reads TGTGCCAGTAGTCTGACAGGGATTTCTAATTCACCCCTCCACTTT.